Each of the 28 T cell receptor beta chains below was sequenced from the same sample in a study of T cell responses to AZD1222 COVID-19 vaccine. The data were produced by immunoSEQ multiplex PCR, yet TCRdb's version contains in-frame clones alone and is incomplete. The sample records about 120,000 clones, 88% being singletons. Sequenced material: peripheral blood, taken on day 0 of AZD1222 vaccination. The receptors were gathered from an adult in good health.

This sequence joins TRBV30 and TRBJ1-5; D not resolved. The germline V gene has CDR1 GTSNPN and CDR2 SVGIG (reference sequence). The V and J ends lost 2 bases and 0 bases respectively, with 5 bases between them. The CDR3 is 13 amino acids. In DNA, the CDR3 is TGTGCCTGGAGTAGCACTAGCAATCAGCCCCAGCATTTT. It yields the protein CAWSSTSNQPQHF. Looking up the rest from reference TRBV30 and TRBJ1-5 gives the full variable domain: SQTIHQWPATLVQPVGSPLSLECTVEGTSNPNLYWYRQAAGRGLQLLFYSVGIGQISSEVPQNLSASRPQDRQFILSSKKLLLSDSGFYLCAWSSTSNQPQHFGDGTRLSIL.

The V call is TRBV27, the J call TRBJ1-2; the D is unclear. The V end lost 3 bases, the J end lost 3 bases, and 8 bases lay between the germline ends. Germline CDR1 is MNHEY and CDR2 is SMNVEV (reference sequence). The CDR3 is 13 residues long. The CDR3 DNA is TGTGCCAGCAGTTTGGGTATTGACTATGGCTACACCTTC. It is translated as CASSLGIDYGYTF.

In DNA form, the CDR3 reads TGTGCCAGCAGTGTCGGACGGGCTTTTAATGAAAAACTGTTTTTT. Translation gives CASSVGRAFNEKLFF. The V and J genes are TRBV27 and TRBJ1-4; D remains ambiguous. This CDR3 spans 15 amino acids. V lost 5 bases and J lost 4, with 14 bases in between. CDR1 and CDR2 from the germline V gene are MNHEY and SMNVEV (reference sequence). Drawing the rest from reference TRBV27 and TRBJ1-4, the complete variable domain is EAQVTQNPRYLITVTGKKLTVTCSQNMNHEYMSWYRQDPGLGLRQIYYSMNVEVTDKGDVPEGYKVSRKEKRNFPLILESPSPNQTSLYFCASSVGRAFNEKLFFGSGTQLSVL.

The chain employs TRBV7-7 and TRBJ2-7; D is tentatively TRBD1 or TRBD2 (5 bases each). The CDR3 runs to 15 residues. Germline V lookup: CDR1 SSHAT, CDR2 FNYEAQ (reference sequence). V lost 1 base to trimming and J lost 2 bases, with 12 bases between them. As DNA, the CDR3 is TGTGCCAGCAGCTTAGATTCCGGGGCAGCCTACGAGCAGTACTTC. Translated: CASSLDSGAAYEQYF. Full variable domain (rest looked up from reference TRBV7-7 and TRBJ2-7): GAGVSQSPRYKVTKRGQDVTLRCDPISSHATLYWYQQALGQGPEFLTYFNYEAQPDKSGLPSDRFSAERPEGSISTLTIQRTEQRDSAMYRCASSLDSGAAYEQYFGPGTRLTVT.

V usage is TRBV7-9 and J usage is TRBJ1-1; tentative D call: TRBD1 (6 bases). From germline, CDR1 is SEHNR and CDR2 FQNEAQ (reference sequence). Between the trimmed V and J ends, which lost 4 bases and 10 bases, there was a span of 16 bases. CDR3 length: 13 residues. CDR3 residues: CASSSPGGAGAFF. Written as DNA, the CDR3 is TGTGCCAGCAGCTCCCCCGGGGGGGCGGGAGCTTTCTTT.

V is TRBV7-2 and J is TRBJ1-2, with 7 bases identical to TRBD1. The CDR3 has 13 amino acids. The V gene end was trimmed by 3 bases and the J gene end by 2 bases; junction bases not matched to a gene: 0. CDR1 is SGHTA and CDR2 is FQGNSA in the germline V gene. The CDR3 spells CASSLGQNYGYTF. CDR3 in DNA: TGTGCCAGCAGCTTGGGACAGAACTATGGCTACACCTTC. The whole variable domain, filled in from reference TRBV7-2 and TRBJ1-2, reads GAGVSQSPSNKVTEKGKDVELRCDPISGHTALYWYRQSLGQGLEFLIYFQGNSAPDKSGLPSDRFSAERTGGSVSTLTIQRTQQEDSAVYLCASSLGQNYGYTFGSGTRLTVV.

This clone appeared once. CDR3 coding DNA: TGTGCCAGCAGCCATGCAATACAGGCGAACACTGAAGCTTTCTTT. The encoded protein is CASSHAIQANTEAFF. The V call is TRBV4-2, the J call TRBJ1-1; D is possibly TRBD1 (5 bases). Trimming stripped 3 bases from V and 1 base from J, with 12 bases between. The CDR3 length is 15 residues. The germline CDR1 and CDR2 sequences are LGHNA and YNFKEQ.

For the CDR3, the DNA is TGTGCCAGCAGTTGGACAGGGGGCTCCTACGAGCAGTACTTC. Translation gives CASSWTGGSYEQYF. This sequence joins TRBV27 and TRBJ2-7, with 10 bases matching TRBD1. The junction had 0 bases not matched to a gene; V was cut back by 4 bases and J by 0 bases. Per the germline V gene, CDR1 is MNHEY and CDR2 is SMNVEV (reference sequence). The CDR3 runs 14 residues.

To note about this clone: It is likely a read error, because the conserved phenylalanine at the end of the CDR3 is missing. The limits of the CDR3 on the DNA are not certain, so only TCRdb's listed CDR3 is given. The genes are TRBV21-1 and TRBJ1-1; the tabulated D call, TRBD1, remains unverified against the DNA. TRBV21-1 is given as a pseudogene. The CDR3 is 12 amino acids in total, end residues counted. The CDR3 loop is CASSKGRGQKAV.

In its sample, this clone was seen once. V gene TRBV4-1 combines with J gene TRBJ2-7, with D tentatively TRBD1 (6 bases). Germline V gene sequence: CDR1 MGHRA, CDR2 YSYEKL. Trimming cost V 2 bases and J 3 bases, with 8 bases left between them. The CDR3 has 13 amino acids. The CDR3: CASSQTGSYEQYF. CDR3 bases: TGCGCCAGCAGCCAAACAGGGAGCTACGAGCAGTACTTC.

The chain combines TRBV5-1 with TRBJ1-1; no clear D gene. This CDR3 is 15 amino acids long. Germline loops: CDR1 SGHRS, CDR2 YFSETQ. Trimming took off 5 bases at V and 4 bases at J, with 18 bases between the two ends. CDR3 in DNA: TGCGCCAGCAGGCCGGTCTCAGTTGGAACCACTGAAGCTTTCTTT. Translated: CASRPVSVGTTEAFF.

The chain recombines TRBV10-3 with TRBJ1-5; D perhaps matches TRBD1 (5 bases). Per germline, CDR1 ENHRY and CDR2 SYGVKD. Trimming shortened V by 4 bases and J by 7 bases, and 14 bases separated the two germline ends. The CDR3 totals 14 residues. The CDR3 reads CAISGTTSAQPQHF. The CDR3 region has the DNA TGTGCCATCAGTGGGACAACCTCGGCGCAGCCCCAGCATTTT.

The chain carries TRBV4-1 and TRBJ1-3; D is unresolved. V dropped 0 bases and J dropped 6 bases, with 12 bases sitting between them. The V gene's germline CDR1 is MGHRA and CDR2 YSYEKL. The length of the CDR3 is 15 residues. CDR3: CASSQEGSTPNTIYF. The CDR3 DNA reads TGCGCCAGCAGCCAAGAGGGGTCCACACCAAACACCATATATTTT.

In its sample, this clone was seen once. The rearrangement joins TRBV6-6 to TRBJ1-2; 8 nucleotides match TRBD1. Germline V gene lookup returns CDR1 MNHNY and CDR2 SVGAGI (reference sequence). This CDR3 is 15 amino acids long. V lost 5 bases, J lost 4 bases, and 9 bases stayed unmatched. The CDR3: CASSNRQGSGYGYTF. CDR3 in DNA: TGTGCCAGCAGTAATCGACAGGGGAGCGGCTATGGCTACACCTTC.

The chain is built from TRBV19 and TRBJ1-1; no reliable D call. The CDR3 is 14 residues long. The germline V gene encodes CDR1 LNHDA and CDR2 SQIVND (reference sequence). Trimming removed 5 bases from V and 3 bases from J, with 13 bases in between. The CDR3 region has the DNA TGTGCCAGTAGTTCTCTCCCTACGGACACTGAAGCTTTCTTT. This encodes CASSSLPTDTEAFF.

The CDR3, as DNA: TGTGCCAGCTCACCACCGACAGGGGGCTTGGGCTACACCTTC. Protein product: CASSPPTGGLGYTF. The chain couples TRBV18 to TRBJ1-2, with 10 nucleotides matching TRBD1. The CDR3 contains 14 residues. Germline V gene lookup returns CDR1 KGHSH and CDR2 LQKENI. The V gene end was trimmed by 0 bases and the J gene end by 8 bases; junction bases not matched to a gene: 3.

The J gene is TRBJ2-1, the V gene TRBV30, with 7 bases identical to TRBD2. Germline CDR1 reads GTSNPN; CDR2 reads SVGIG (reference sequence). The V segment lost 1 base and the J segment 7 bases; nucleotides outside the gene matches: 1. There are 12 residues in the CDR3. The CDR3 bases are TGTGCCTGGAGTGGGGGGGGTAATGAGCAGTTCTTC. This translates into CAWSGGGNEQFF.

The rearrangement links TRBV11-3 to TRBJ2-7, with D maybe TRBD2 (5 bases). Germline V CDR1 and CDR2: SGHNT, YENEEA. The V gene lost 2 bases and the J gene lost 5 bases, with 7 bases spanning the gap. The length of the CDR3 is 12 residues. The CDR3 coding sequence is TGTGCCAGCAGCTTAAGAGGGCACGAGCAGTACTTC. It is translated as CASSLRGHEQYF.

The rearrangement joins TRBV6-5 to TRBJ1-2; tentatively, D is TRBD1 (5 bases). The CDR3 spans 15 residues. CDR1 and CDR2 from the germline V gene are MNHEY and SVGAGI. V dropped 6 bases and J dropped 4 bases, with 18 bases sitting between them. CDR3 in DNA: TGTGCCAGCAGGCGTAGTCAGGGAGATAGCTATGGCTACACCTTC. Amino acid sequence: CASRRSQGDSYGYTF.

A single count supports this clone. The gene calls are TRBV27 and TRBJ2-7, with TRBD2 matching over 8 bases. The germline V gene has CDR1 MNHEY and CDR2 SMNVEV (reference sequence). V shed 11 bases, J shed 2 bases, and the junction held 11 bases outside the gene matches. The CDR3 sequence is 14 residues long. The CDR3 is CASKREPITYEQYF. The CDR3 DNA sequence: TGTGCCTCAAAGCGGGAGCCAATTACCTACGAGCAGTACTTC.

The V and J genes are TRBV19 and TRBJ1-1, with unresolved D. The CDR3 contains 12 residues. In germline, CDR1 is LNHDA, CDR2 SQIVND (reference sequence). V lost 4 bases and J lost 8, with 11 bases in between. The CDR3 DNA reads as TGTGCCAGTAGTAGACAAGACTCCGAAGCTTTCTTT. Amino acid sequence: CASSRQDSEAFF.

V usage is TRBV29-1 and J usage is TRBJ2-7; 10 nucleotides align to TRBD2. Germline V gene sequence: CDR1 SQVTM, CDR2 ANQGSEA. Trimming removed 1 base from V and 3 bases from J; junction bases left unmatched: 9. This CDR3 comprises 16 residues. CDR3 coding DNA: TGCAGCGTTGAAGGGACTAGCGGCACCACTTTCTACGAGCAGTACTTC. It specifies CSVEGTSGTTFYEQYF.

The chain recombines TRBV10-3 with TRBJ1-1; D gene uncertain. The V gene's germline CDR1 is ENHRY and CDR2 SYGVKD. The CDR3 loop spans 15 amino acids. The V gene lost 0 bases and the J gene lost 0 bases, with 8 bases spanning the gap. The CDR3 reads CAISESMTLNTEAFF. The CDR3 nucleotides read TGTGCCATCAGTGAGTCGATGACCCTGAACACTGAAGCTTTCTTT.

The J gene is TRBJ2-1, the V gene TRBV19; TRBD1 agrees at 10 bases. The germline V gene encodes CDR1 LNHDA and CDR2 SQIVND (reference sequence). V trimming: 6 bases; J trimming: 5 bases; junction bases outside the gene matches: 13. This CDR3 has 17 residues. This CDR3 is CASSHRDRGGGHNEQFF. The CDR3 DNA is TGTGCCAGTAGCCACCGGGACAGGGGCGGGGGACACAATGAGCAGTTCTTC.

The genes are TRBV5-1 and TRBJ1-2, with 7 nucleotides matching TRBD1. With V trimmed by 0 bases and J by 8 bases, 4 bases remained unmatched. Germline loops: CDR1 SGHRS, CDR2 YFSETQ. This CDR3 region has 13 residues. The CDR3 sequence is CASSLGGTEGYTF. The CDR3 nucleotides read TGCGCCAGCAGCTTGGGAGGGACAGAAGGCTACACCTTC.

The chain carries TRBV3-1 (or the pseudogene TRBV3-2) and TRBJ1-2; 7 bases map to TRBD1. The CDR3 totals 14 residues. J gave up 6 bases and V 11 bases, and 15 bases lay outside the gene matches. From germline, CDR1 is LGHDT and CDR2 YNNKEL (reference sequence). The CDR3 DNA follows: TGTGCCTCCAGAGAAGGGGGCCATGAAAATGGCTACACCTTC. Its translation is CASREGGHENGYTF.

For the CDR3, the DNA is TGTGCCAGCAGTTTTGCGGGCTCCTACGAGCAGTACTTC. This sequence encodes CASSFAGSYEQYF. The rearrangement joins TRBV27 to TRBJ2-7; possible D gene TRBD2, 5 bases. Germline CDR1 MNHEY, CDR2 SMNVEV (reference sequence). The CDR3 is made up of 13 amino acids. The V and J ends lost 3 bases and 0 bases respectively, with 6 bases between them.

There are a few counts of this clone. J is TRBJ2-7 and V is TRBV11-3, with D possibly TRBD1 on 5 matching bases. The V gene lost 5 bases and the J gene lost 4 bases, with 12 bases spanning the gap. The CDR3 extends over 13 amino acids. Germline lookup yields CDR1 SGHNT and CDR2 YENEEA. The CDR3 DNA follows: TGTGCCAGCAGCGAGACAGCAGGTTACGAGCAGTACTTC. Amino acid sequence: CASSETAGYEQYF. The full variable domain, rest sourced from reference TRBV11-3 and TRBJ2-7, is EAGVVQSPRYKIIEKKQPVAFWCNPISGHNTLYWYLQNLGQGPELLIRYENEEAVDDSQLPKDRFSAERLKGVDSTLKIQPAELGDSAVYLCASSETAGYEQYFGPGTRLTVT.